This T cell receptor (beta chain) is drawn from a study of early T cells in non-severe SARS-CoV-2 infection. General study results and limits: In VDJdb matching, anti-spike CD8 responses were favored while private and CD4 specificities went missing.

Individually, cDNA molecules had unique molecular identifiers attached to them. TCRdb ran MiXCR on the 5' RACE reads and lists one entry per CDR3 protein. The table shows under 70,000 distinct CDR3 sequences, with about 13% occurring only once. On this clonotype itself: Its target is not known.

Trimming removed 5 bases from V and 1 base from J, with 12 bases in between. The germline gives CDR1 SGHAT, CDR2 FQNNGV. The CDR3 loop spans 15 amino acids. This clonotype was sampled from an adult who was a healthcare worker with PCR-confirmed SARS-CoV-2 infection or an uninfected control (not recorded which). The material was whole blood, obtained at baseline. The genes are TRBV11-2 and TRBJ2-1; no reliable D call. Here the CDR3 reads CASSRWLMSYNEQFF. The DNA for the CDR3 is TGTGCCAGCAGCCGTTGGTTAATGTCCTACAATGAGCAGTTCTTC.